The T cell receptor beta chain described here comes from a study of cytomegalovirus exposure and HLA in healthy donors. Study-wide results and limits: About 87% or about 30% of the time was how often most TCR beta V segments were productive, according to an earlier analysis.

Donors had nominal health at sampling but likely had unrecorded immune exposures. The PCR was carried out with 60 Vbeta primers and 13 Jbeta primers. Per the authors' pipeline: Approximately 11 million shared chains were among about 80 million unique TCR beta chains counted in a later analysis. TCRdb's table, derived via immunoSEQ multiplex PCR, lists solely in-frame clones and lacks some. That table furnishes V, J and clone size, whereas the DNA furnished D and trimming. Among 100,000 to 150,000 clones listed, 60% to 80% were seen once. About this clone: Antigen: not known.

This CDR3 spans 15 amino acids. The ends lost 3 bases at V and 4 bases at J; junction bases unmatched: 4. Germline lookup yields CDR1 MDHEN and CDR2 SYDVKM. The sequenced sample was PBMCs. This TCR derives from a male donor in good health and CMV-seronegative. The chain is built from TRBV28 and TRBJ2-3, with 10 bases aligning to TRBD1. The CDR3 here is CASSFGGTGADTQYF. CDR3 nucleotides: TGTGCCAGCAGTTTTGGAGGGACAGGGGCAGATACGCAGTATTTT. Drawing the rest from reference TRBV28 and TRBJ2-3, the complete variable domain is DVKVTQSSRYLVKRTGEKVFLECVQDMDHENMFWYRQDPGLGLRLIYFSYDVKMKEKGDIPEGYSVSREKKERFSLILESASTNQTSMYLCASSFGGTGADTQYFGPGTRLTVL.